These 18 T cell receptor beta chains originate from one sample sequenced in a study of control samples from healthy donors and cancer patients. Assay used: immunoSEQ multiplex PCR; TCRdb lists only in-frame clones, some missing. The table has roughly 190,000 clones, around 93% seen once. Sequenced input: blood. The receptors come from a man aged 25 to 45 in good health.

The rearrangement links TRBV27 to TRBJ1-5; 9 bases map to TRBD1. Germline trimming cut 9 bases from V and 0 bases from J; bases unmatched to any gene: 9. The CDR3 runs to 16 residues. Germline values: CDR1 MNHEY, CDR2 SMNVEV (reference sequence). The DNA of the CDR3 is TGTGCCAGTCGGAGACAGGGGGAAGGTAGCAATCAGCCCCAGCATTTT. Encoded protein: CASRRQGEGSNQPQHF.

The CDR3 sequence: CASTVLAPSTDTQYF. The CDR3 region has the DNA TGTGCCAGCACCGTACTAGCGCCTAGCACAGATACGCAGTATTTT. The gene calls are TRBV7-8 and TRBJ2-3; 7 positions match TRBD2. The CDR3 is 15 residues long. Looked up from germline, CDR1 is SGHVS and CDR2 is FQNEAQ. The trim removed 7 bases at V and 0 bases at J, leaving 7 bases unmatched.

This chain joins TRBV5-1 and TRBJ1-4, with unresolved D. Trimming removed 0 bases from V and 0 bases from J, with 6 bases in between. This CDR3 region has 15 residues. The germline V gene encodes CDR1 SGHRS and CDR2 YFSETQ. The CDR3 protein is CASSLADATNEKLFF. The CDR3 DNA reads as TGCGCCAGCAGCTTGGCGGATGCAACTAATGAAAAACTGTTTTTT.

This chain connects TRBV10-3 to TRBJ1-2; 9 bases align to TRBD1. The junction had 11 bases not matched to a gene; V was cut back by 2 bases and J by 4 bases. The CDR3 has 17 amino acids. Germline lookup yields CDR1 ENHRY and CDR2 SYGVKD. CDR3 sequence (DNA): TGTGCCATCAGTGAGCCGTCGGGACAGGGAGTACGCTATGGCTACACCTTC. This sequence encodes CAISEPSGQGVRYGYTF.

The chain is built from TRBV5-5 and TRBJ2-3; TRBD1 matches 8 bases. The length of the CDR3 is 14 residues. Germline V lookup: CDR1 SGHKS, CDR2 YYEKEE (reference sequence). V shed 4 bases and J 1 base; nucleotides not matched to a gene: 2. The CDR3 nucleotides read TGTGCCAGCAGCCCGACAGGGGGCACAGATACGCAGTATTTT. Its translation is CASSPTGGTDTQYF.

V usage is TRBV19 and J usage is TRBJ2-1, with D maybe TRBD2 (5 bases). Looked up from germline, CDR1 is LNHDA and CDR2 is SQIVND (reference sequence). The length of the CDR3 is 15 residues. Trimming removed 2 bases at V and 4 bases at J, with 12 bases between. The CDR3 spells CASSIFRGSYNEQFF. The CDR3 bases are TGTGCCAGTAGTATATTCCGGGGTAGTTACAATGAGCAGTTCTTC. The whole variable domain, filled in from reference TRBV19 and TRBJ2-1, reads DGGITQSPKYLFRKEGQNVTLSCEQNLNHDAMYWYRQDPGQGLRLIYYSQIVNDFQKGDIAEGYSVSREKKESFPLTVTSAQKNPTAFYLCASSIFRGSYNEQFFGPGTRLTVL.

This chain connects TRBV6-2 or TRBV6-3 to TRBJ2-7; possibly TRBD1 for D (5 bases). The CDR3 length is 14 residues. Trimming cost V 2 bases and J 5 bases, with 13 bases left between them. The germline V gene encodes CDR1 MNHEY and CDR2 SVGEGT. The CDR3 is CASSYPQGRNEQYF. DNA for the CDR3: TGTGCCAGCAGTTACCCGCAGGGAAGGAACGAGCAGTACTTC.

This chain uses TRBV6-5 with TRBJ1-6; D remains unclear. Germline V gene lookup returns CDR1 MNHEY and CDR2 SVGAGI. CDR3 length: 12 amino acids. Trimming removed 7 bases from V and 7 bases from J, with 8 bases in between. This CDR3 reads CASKEGNSPLHF. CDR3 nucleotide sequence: TGTGCCAGCAAAGAAGGAAATTCACCCCTCCACTTT.

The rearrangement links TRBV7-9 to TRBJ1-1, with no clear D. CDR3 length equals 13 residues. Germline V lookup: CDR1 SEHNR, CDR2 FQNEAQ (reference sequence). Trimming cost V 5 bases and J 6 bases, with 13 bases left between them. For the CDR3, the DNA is TGTGCCAGCAGCGTAAGACTAGACTCTGAAGCTTTCTTT. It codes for CASSVRLDSEAFF.

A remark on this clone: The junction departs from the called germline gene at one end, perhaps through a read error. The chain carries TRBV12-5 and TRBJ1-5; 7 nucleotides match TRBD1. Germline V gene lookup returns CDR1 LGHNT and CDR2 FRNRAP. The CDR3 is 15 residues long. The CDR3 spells CASGLGTDWSQPQHF. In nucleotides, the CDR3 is TGTGCTAGTGGATTGGGGACAGATTGGTCTCAGCCCCAGCATTTT.

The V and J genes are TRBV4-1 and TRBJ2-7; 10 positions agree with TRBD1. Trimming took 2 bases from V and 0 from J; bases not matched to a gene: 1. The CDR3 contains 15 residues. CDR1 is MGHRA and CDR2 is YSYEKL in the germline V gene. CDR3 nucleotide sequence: TGCGCCAGCAGCCAAAGGACAGGGGGCTCCTACGAGCAGTACTTC. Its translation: CASSQRTGGSYEQYF.

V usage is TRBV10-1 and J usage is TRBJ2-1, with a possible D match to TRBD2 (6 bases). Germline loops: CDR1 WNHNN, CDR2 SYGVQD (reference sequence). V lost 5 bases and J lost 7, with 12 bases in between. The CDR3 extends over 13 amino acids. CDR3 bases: TGCGCCAGCAGTAGCGGGCCCGTGAATGAGCAGTTCTTC. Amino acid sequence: CASSSGPVNEQFF.

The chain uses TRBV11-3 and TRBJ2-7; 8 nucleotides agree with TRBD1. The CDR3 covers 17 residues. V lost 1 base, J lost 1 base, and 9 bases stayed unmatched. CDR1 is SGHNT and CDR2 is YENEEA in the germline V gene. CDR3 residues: CASSLGPGQGASYEQYF. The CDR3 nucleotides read TGTGCCAGCAGCTTAGGCCCAGGACAGGGAGCTTCCTACGAGCAGTACTTC.

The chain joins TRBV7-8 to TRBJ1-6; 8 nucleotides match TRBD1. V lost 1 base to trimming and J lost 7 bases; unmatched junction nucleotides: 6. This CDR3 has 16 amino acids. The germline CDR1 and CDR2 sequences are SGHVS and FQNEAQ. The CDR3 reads CASSLGAGGPNSPLHF. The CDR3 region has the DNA TGTGCCAGCAGCTTAGGGGCAGGGGGCCCAAATTCACCCCTCCACTTT.

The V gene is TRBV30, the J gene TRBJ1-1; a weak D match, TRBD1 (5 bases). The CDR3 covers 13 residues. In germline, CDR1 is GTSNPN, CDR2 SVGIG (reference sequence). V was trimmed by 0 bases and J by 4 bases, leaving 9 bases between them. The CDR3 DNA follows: TGTGCCTGGAGTGTGATGGGGGGCACTGAAGCTTTCTTT. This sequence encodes CAWSVMGGTEAFF.

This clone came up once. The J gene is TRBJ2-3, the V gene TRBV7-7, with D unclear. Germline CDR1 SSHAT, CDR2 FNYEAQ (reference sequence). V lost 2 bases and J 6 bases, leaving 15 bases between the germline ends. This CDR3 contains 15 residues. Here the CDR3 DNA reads TGTGCCAGCAGCTTACGACCCTTCCTAGGGGATACGCAGTATTTT. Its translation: CASSLRPFLGDTQYF.

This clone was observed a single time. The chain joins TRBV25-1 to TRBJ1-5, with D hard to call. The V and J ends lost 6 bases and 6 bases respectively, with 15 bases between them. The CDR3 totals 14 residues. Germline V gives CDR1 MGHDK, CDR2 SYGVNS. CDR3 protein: CASSQDARGQPQHF. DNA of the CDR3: TGTGCCAGCAGCCAGGACGCGAGAGGTCAGCCCCAGCATTTT.

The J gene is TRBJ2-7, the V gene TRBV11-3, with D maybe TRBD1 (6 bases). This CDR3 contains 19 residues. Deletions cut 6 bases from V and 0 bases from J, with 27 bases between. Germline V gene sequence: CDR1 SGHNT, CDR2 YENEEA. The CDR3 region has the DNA TGTGCCAGCAGGACACCCTGGATGACAGGTGGAGGCCTCTCCTACGAGCAGTACTTC. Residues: CASRTPWMTGGGLSYEQYF.